The 13 T cell receptor beta chains given below trace back to one sample, sequenced in a study of response to subunit inactivated influenza vaccine. Via MiXCR, TCRdb re-called the RT-PCR reads, giving one row per CDR3 protein. Of roughly 500,000 distinct CDR3 sequences detected, approximately 24% appear once; the ten largest clones hold 2.8%. This sample also appeared in a second study, on T cells expressing NK-cell markers. From that second work: cDNA encoding TCR beta was synthesized via 5'RACE template switching incorporating UMIs.

The sample in question was CD4+ T cells sorted from PBMCs, obtained roughly 13 days after vaccination. The source of these receptors is a man in his fifties or sixties who received an inactivated influenza vaccine.

The chain joins TRBV11-2 to TRBJ2-6; D gene ambiguous. The CDR3 runs 16 residues. V was shortened by 1 base and J by 0 bases, with 7 bases between the two germline ends. Germline V gene sequence: CDR1 SGHAT, CDR2 FQNNGV. CDR3: CASSLGWVSGANVLTF. The DNA for the CDR3 is TGTGCCAGCAGCTTAGGGTGGGTCTCTGGGGCCAACGTCCTGACTTTC.

V is TRBV2 and J is TRBJ1-1; D may be TRBD1 (5 bases). This CDR3 comprises 14 residues. The germline gives CDR1 SNHLY, CDR2 FYNNEI. Trimming shortened V by 5 bases and J by 1 base, and 11 bases separated the two germline ends. In nucleotides, the CDR3 is TGTGCCAGCAGTCAGGGACGTACGAACACTGAAGCTTTCTTT. It translates to CASSQGRTNTEAFF.

V gene TRBV19 combines with J gene TRBJ2-3; the D gene is possibly TRBD2 (6 bases). Trimming stripped 5 bases from V and 5 bases from J, with 14 bases between. The CDR3 totals 14 residues. CDR1 is LNHDA, CDR2 SQIVND, per germline (reference sequence). The CDR3 reads CASSYTAGQDTQYF. The CDR3 bases are TGTGCCAGTAGTTACACAGCGGGTCAAGATACGCAGTATTTT.

This rearrangement joins TRBV4-1 to TRBJ2-3, with TRBD2 as a possible D gene (6 bases). Trimming removed 0 bases from V and 1 base from J, with 11 bases in between. The length of the CDR3 is 16 residues. Germline values: CDR1 MGHRA, CDR2 YSYEKL. As DNA, the CDR3 is TGCGCCAGCAGCCAAGATAATGAGCGGGGCACAGATACGCAGTATTTT. Amino acids: CASSQDNERGTDTQYF.

This clonotype occurred many times. The rearrangement links TRBV28 to TRBJ2-5; perhaps TRBD2 as D (6 bases). V lost 3 bases, J lost 5 bases, and 10 bases lay in between. The CDR3 length is 13 residues. Per the germline V gene, CDR1 is MDHEN and CDR2 is SYDVKM. The CDR3 DNA follows: TGTGCCAGCAGTTTCTGGGAGGACGAGACCCAGTACTTC. Translating it yields CASSFWEDETQYF.

This clonotype was seen just once. This chain connects TRBV18 to TRBJ2-2; 12 nucleotides line up with TRBD2. CDR1 is KGHSH and CDR2 is LQKENI in the germline V gene. The trim removed 2 bases at V and 0 bases at J, leaving 7 bases unmatched. This CDR3 has 19 residues. The CDR3 bases are TGTGCCAGCTCACCAAGGACTAGCGGGGTGATCGCGAACACCGGGGAGCTGTTTTTT. Amino acid sequence: CASSPRTSGVIANTGELFF.

The rearrangement uses TRBV4-3 and TRBJ2-7; possible D gene TRBD2, 6 bases. V gave up 0 bases and J gave up 4 bases, with 13 bases separating them. The CDR3 runs to 15 residues. Germline values: CDR1 LGHNA, CDR2 YSLEER. CDR3 nucleotides: TGCGCCAGCAGCCAAGATCTGCTAGCGAGATACGAGCAGTACTTC. This encodes CASSQDLLARYEQYF.

V is TRBV18 and J is TRBJ2-1; tentatively, D is TRBD1 (6 bases). From germline, CDR1 is KGHSH and CDR2 LQKENI. V was trimmed by 1 base and J by 5 bases, leaving 6 bases between them. The CDR3 extends over 13 amino acids. CDR3 protein: CASSPHRDNEQFF. The CDR3 bases are TGTGCCAGCTCACCACACAGGGACAATGAGCAGTTCTTC.

The gene calls are TRBV20-1 and TRBJ2-5; D call uncertain. The germline V gene encodes CDR1 DFQATT and CDR2 SNEGSKA (reference sequence). The V gene lost 1 base and the J gene lost 3 bases, with 15 bases spanning the gap. The CDR3 totals 15 residues. CDR3: CSARGVWPSKETQYF. In nucleotides, the CDR3 is TGCAGTGCTAGAGGGGTTTGGCCTAGTAAAGAGACCCAGTACTTC.

DNA for the CDR3: TGTGCCAGCATTAAAGACAGAGGCTCCTACGAGCAGTACTTC. Translating gives CASIKDRGSYEQYF. The chain combines TRBV6-5 with TRBJ2-7, with a weak D call TRBD1 (5 bases). V dropped 7 bases and J dropped 0 bases, with 13 bases sitting between them. CDR3 length equals 14 residues. Germline lookup yields CDR1 MNHEY and CDR2 SVGAGI.

This clonotype was detected a few times. The CDR3: CASSRDREIGDIQYF. The CDR3 nucleotides read TGTGCCAGCAGTCGGGACAGGGAGATCGGAGACATTCAGTACTTC. V usage is TRBV2 and J usage is TRBJ2-4, with 9 bases fitting TRBD1. CDR1 is SNHLY and CDR2 is FYNNEI in the germline V gene. The CDR3 extends over 15 amino acids. Losses at the gene ends were 5 bases for V and 8 bases for J; bases not matched to a gene: 10.

Remarks on this clonotype: A much larger clone is a single base away; this may be a read error. The chain joins TRBV19 to TRBJ1-5, with D hard to call. The CDR3 runs 14 residues. V was shortened by 4 bases and J by 1 base, with 8 bases between the two germline ends. Germline-derived CDR1 and CDR2 are LNHDA and SQIVND (reference sequence). The CDR3 region is CASSRRVSNQPQHF. In DNA, the CDR3 is TGTGCCAGTAGTAGGCGGGTGAGCAATCAGCCCCAGCATTTT.

This clonotype was found a few times. The genes are TRBV5-4 and TRBJ2-3, with 14 bases aligning to TRBD2. The V gene end was trimmed by 4 bases and the J gene end by 2 bases; junction bases not matched to a gene: 3. Germline CDR1 SGHNT, CDR2 YYREEE (reference sequence). The CDR3 sequence is 16 residues long. CDR3 DNA: TGTGCCAGCAGCCGGACTAGCGGGGGGTTCACAGATACGCAGTATTTT. This gives the protein CASSRTSGGFTDTQYF.